Below are 22 T cell receptor beta chains sequenced from a single sample in a study of blood T cell repertoires in COVID-19. Repertoires were generated with immunoSEQ multiplex PCR, while TCRdb's copy carries only in-frame clones and drops some. The sample contains a few hundred thousand clones, 70% to 90% of which appear only once. Sequencing was performed on peripheral blood. Every receptor here comes from a woman aged 45-65 years with COVID-19, enrolled during active disease.

The J gene is TRBJ2-5, the V gene TRBV5-1, with 7 bases matching TRBD1. J was trimmed by 1 base and V by 4 bases; bases with no gene match: 7. The CDR3 has 15 amino acids. Germline lookup yields CDR1 SGHRS and CDR2 YFSETQ. CDR3 bases: TGCGCCAGCAGCCCGGCGGACAGGCTCCAAGAGACCCAGTACTTC. Its protein is CASSPADRLQETQYF.

This CDR3 is CAISDLDPGAGNTIYF. The CDR3 DNA is TGTGCCATCAGTGATCTCGACCCAGGGGCTGGAAACACCATATATTTT. This chain links TRBV10-3 with TRBJ1-3, with D possibly being TRBD1 (6 bases). V was cut by 3 bases and J by 2 bases, with 14 bases left in between. The CDR3 totals 16 residues. Per the germline V gene, CDR1 is ENHRY and CDR2 is SYGVKD.

The rearrangement links TRBV7-2 to TRBJ2-5; TRBD1 is a possible D gene (6 bases). The CDR3 runs to 14 residues. Germline-derived CDR1 and CDR2 are SGHTA and FQGNSA. V lost 3 bases to trimming and J lost 5 bases, with 13 bases between them. CDR3 amino acids: CASSFSRGGETQYF. The DNA of the CDR3 is TGTGCCAGCAGCTTTAGCAGGGGCGGGGAGACCCAGTACTTC.

The rearrangement joins TRBV5-4 to TRBJ2-4; no clear D. CDR3 length equals 13 residues. Germline V lookup: CDR1 SGHNT, CDR2 YYREEE (reference sequence). Trimming pared 3 bases from V and 9 bases from J, leaving 13 bases between. The CDR3 protein is CASSSFSPRIQYF. CDR3 in DNA: TGTGCCAGCAGCTCCTTTTCCCCGCGCATTCAGTACTTC.

This chain uses TRBV11-2 with TRBJ2-7; D is possibly TRBD2 (6 bases). Germline V lookup: CDR1 SGHAT, CDR2 FQNNGV. V was pared by 6 bases and J by 0 bases, with 15 bases between. CDR3 length equals 15 residues. The CDR3 DNA follows: TGTGCCAGCAGTTCCGGAGGGACGACCTCCTACGAGCAGTACTTC. This codes for CASSSGGTTSYEQYF.

This chain's CDR3 is CATTLVAGANVLTF. CDR3 DNA sequence: TGTGCCACCACCCTCGTAGCTGGGGCCAACGTCCTGACTTTC. The chain combines TRBV6-5 with TRBJ2-6; no definite D call. The length of the CDR3 is 14 residues. Germline assignment: CDR1 MNHEY and CDR2 SVGAGI. Trimming cost V 10 bases and J 2 bases, with 12 bases left between them.

The rearrangement uses TRBV2 and TRBJ2-3; 9 bases fit TRBD2. The trim removed 3 bases at V and 6 bases at J, leaving 10 bases unmatched. CDR1 SNHLY and CDR2 FYNNEI come from the germline V gene. The CDR3 length is 16 residues. The CDR3 DNA reads TGTGCCAGCAGTGATATAGGCGGGGGGGCCCTGGATACGCAGTATTTT. Its translation is CASSDIGGGALDTQYF.

The V call is TRBV12-5, the J call TRBJ2-3; D remains unclear. Germline CDR1 LGHNT, CDR2 FRNRAP. The CDR3 runs 14 residues. Between the trimmed V and J ends, which lost 3 bases and 2 bases, there was a span of 9 bases. The CDR3 sequence is CASGLFTNTDTQYF. The CDR3 DNA follows: TGTGCTAGTGGTTTATTCACAAACACAGATACGCAGTATTTT.

This clone was observed once. The chain couples TRBV6-6 to TRBJ2-7, with a weak D call TRBD2 (6 bases). The germline V gene has CDR1 MNHNY and CDR2 SVGAGI (reference sequence). V was pared by 2 bases and J by 7 bases, with 9 bases between. The CDR3 is 12 residues long. The CDR3 DNA sequence: TGTGCCAGCAGTTACGACGCGGGGGAGCAGTACGTC. Protein: CASSYDAGEQYV.

J is TRBJ2-1 and V is TRBV30, with 13 positions matching TRBD2. V gave up 2 bases and J gave up 11 bases; unmatched junction bases: 6. The CDR3 is 14 amino acids. In germline, CDR1 is GTSNPN, CDR2 SVGIG (reference sequence). CDR3 sequence: CAWSWGLAGQKQFF. For the CDR3, the DNA is TGTGCCTGGAGTTGGGGACTAGCGGGGCAAAAGCAGTTCTTC.

The rearrangement links TRBV3-1 (or the pseudogene TRBV3-2) to TRBJ2-3; 13 bases map to TRBD2. This CDR3 spans 16 amino acids. V lost 6 bases to trimming and J lost 0 bases; unmatched junction nucleotides: 3. Germline V CDR1 and CDR2: LGHDT, YNNKEL (reference sequence). The CDR3 is CASSLLAGGSTDTQYF. The CDR3 DNA sequence: TGTGCCAGCAGTTTACTAGCGGGGGGGAGCACAGATACGCAGTATTTT.

The chain is built from TRBV5-1 and TRBJ1-4; no definite D call. CDR3 size: 13 residues. Trimming pared 2 bases from V and 8 bases from J, leaving 10 bases between. CDR1 and CDR2 from the germline V gene are SGHRS and YFSETQ. CDR3 amino acids: CASSFEPREKLFF. CDR3 in DNA: TGCGCCAGCAGCTTCGAACCGAGGGAAAAACTGTTTTTT.

The rearrangement joins TRBV27 to TRBJ2-6; D gene ambiguous. The CDR3 runs 16 residues. The germline CDR1 and CDR2 sequences are MNHEY and SMNVEV (reference sequence). With 0 bases removed from V and 0 bases from J, the gap between germline ends came to 6 bases. The CDR3 DNA follows: TGTGCCAGCAGTTTATCTTCCTTCTCTGGGGCCAACGTCCTGACTTTC. Translating gives CASSLSSFSGANVLTF.

The chain joins TRBV24-1 to TRBJ2-1; the D gene is possibly TRBD2 (7 bases). Germline CDR1 reads KGHDR; CDR2 reads SFDVKD. The V and J ends lost 0 bases and 7 bases respectively, with 15 bases between them. The CDR3 has 16 residues. The CDR3: CATSDLGGGAENEQFF. In nucleotides, the CDR3 is TGTGCCACCAGTGATTTGGGAGGGGGGGCCGAGAATGAGCAGTTCTTC.

The chain carries TRBV5-5 and TRBJ2-7, with D perhaps matching TRBD1 (5 bases). This CDR3 is 15 amino acids long. V was shortened by 2 bases and J by 0 bases, with 12 bases between the two germline ends. Germline loops: CDR1 SGHKS, CDR2 YYEKEE (reference sequence). The CDR3 loop reads CASSFPGGASYEQYF. CDR3 DNA: TGTGCCAGCAGCTTCCCAGGTGGGGCCTCCTACGAGCAGTACTTC.

The rearrangement uses TRBV7-6 and TRBJ2-3; 14 bases agree with TRBD2. This CDR3 is 18 amino acids long. V shed 5 bases and J 0 bases; nucleotides not matched to a gene: 7. CDR1 and CDR2 from the germline V gene are SGHVS and FNYEAQ. The CDR3: CASSARLAGGASTDTQYF. The CDR3 nucleotides are TGTGCCAGCAGCGCTCGACTAGCGGGGGGGGCTAGCACAGATACGCAGTATTTT.

In regard to this clone: Other DNA sequences from this sample encode an identical CDR3 as well. This chain joins TRBV9 and TRBJ1-6; D is undetermined. The V end was cut by 4 bases, the J end by 1 base, with 9 bases between. CDR3 length: 15 residues. The germline V gene has CDR1 SGDLS and CDR2 YYNGEE. CDR3 coding DNA: TGTGCCAGCAGCCCTCCGGGGTCCTATAATTCACCCCTCCACTTT. Amino acids: CASSPPGSYNSPLHF. The variable domain in full, with the rest retrieved from reference TRBV9 and TRBJ1-6, is DSGVTQTPKHLITATGQRVTLRCSPRSGDLSVYWYQQSLDQGLQFLIQYYNGEERAKGNILERFSAQQFPDLHSELNLSSLELGDSALYFCASSPPGSYNSPLHFGNGTRLTVT.

For this clone: At one of its ends the junction is not consistent with the germline gene, which may arise from a read error. The chain recombines TRBV6-5 with TRBJ2-2; D possibly corresponds to TRBD2 (6 bases). Germline values: CDR1 MNHEY, CDR2 SVGAGI. The CDR3 consists of 12 residues. As DNA, the CDR3 is TGTGCCAGCAGATCGGGGCGCGGGGCGCTGTTTTTT. It translates to CASRSGRGALFF.

This clone was observed a few times. This chain connects TRBV18 to TRBJ1-2; D not certain. V lost 6 bases to trimming and J lost 6 bases, with 8 bases between them. CDR3 size: 11 residues. Germline CDR1 KGHSH, CDR2 LQKENI. CDR3 region: CASSVGDGYTF. CDR3 nucleotides: TGTGCCAGCTCGGTTGGAGATGGCTACACCTTC.

V usage is TRBV27 and J usage is TRBJ2-5; no definite D call. CDR1 and CDR2 (germline): MNHEY, SMNVEV (reference sequence). The germline V and J ends were trimmed by 3 bases and 5 bases, with 13 bases remaining between them. The CDR3 totals 14 residues. CDR3 residues: CASSFFFPPETQYF. The CDR3 DNA is TGTGCCAGCAGTTTTTTCTTTCCCCCGGAGACCCAGTACTTC.

The rearrangement links TRBV30 to TRBJ1-5; tentatively, D is TRBD1 (5 bases). Germline V gives CDR1 GTSNPN, CDR2 SVGIG (reference sequence). The CDR3 spans 14 residues. The V end was cut by 1 base, the J end by 1 base, with 8 bases between. As DNA, the CDR3 is TGTGCCTGGAGTGGGGGGGGAAGCAATCAGCCCCAGCATTTT. Amino acid sequence: CAWSGGGSNQPQHF.

The chain recombines TRBV7-2 with TRBJ2-1; 13 nucleotides match TRBD2. Germline-derived CDR1 and CDR2 are SGHTA and FQGNSA. This CDR3 has 18 amino acids. The junction had 14 bases not matched to a gene; V was cut back by 4 bases and J by 8 bases. The CDR3 coding sequence is TGTGCCAGCAGCTCCTATTTCTCTACTAGCGGGGGGGCCGATGAGCAGTTCTTC. Amino acids: CASSSYFSTSGGADEQFF.